The 26 T cell receptor beta chains below all came from one sample that was sequenced in a study of vaccination and CD4 T cells after COVID-19. MiXCR, run by TCRdb on the PCR reads, gives a single entry per CDR3 protein. This table holds 20,000 to 25,000 distinct CDR3 sequences, around 57% found once. The specimen was CD4+ T cells from blood, collected before SARS-CoV-2 vaccination. These receptors were obtained from a human donor who had recovered from COVID-19.

This chain connects TRBV6-5 to TRBJ2-1; 8 bases line up with TRBD1. J gave up 12 bases and V 0 bases, and 13 bases lay outside the gene matches. Germline CDR1 and CDR2: MNHEY and SVGAGI. This CDR3 is 16 amino acids long. CDR3 region: CASSYSYRGRSRVQFF. CDR3 DNA sequence: TGTGCCAGCAGTTACTCGTACAGGGGGAGGTCAAGGGTGCAGTTCTTC.

This clonotype was counted a few times. The rearrangement uses TRBV7-7 and TRBJ2-1; 13 bases fit TRBD2. This CDR3 is 17 amino acids long. Germline V CDR1 and CDR2: SSHAT, FNYEAQ (reference sequence). Trimming cost V 5 bases and J 7 bases; bases outside gene matches: 11. This CDR3 is CASSPGTSGNGVNEQFF. The CDR3 bases are TGTGCCAGCAGCCCCGGGACTAGCGGGAATGGGGTTAATGAGCAGTTCTTC.

The chain uses TRBV10-3 and TRBJ2-3, with 14 bases aligning to TRBD2. The CDR3 sequence is 15 residues long. V lost 8 bases, J lost 6 bases, and 7 bases stayed unmatched. CDR1 and CDR2 from the germline V gene are ENHRY and SYGVKD. DNA for the CDR3: TGTGCCATCTCCGAGACTAGCGGGAGGGGTGATACGCAGTATTTT. It encodes CAISETSGRGDTQYF.

The chain is built from TRBV5-4 and TRBJ1-1; D is unresolved. This CDR3 is 13 amino acids long. Germline loops: CDR1 SGHNT, CDR2 YYREEE (reference sequence). V shed 5 bases and J shed 4 bases, with 12 bases lying between them. The CDR3 region has the DNA TGTGCCAGCAGGTTTCTGGGAGGCACTGAAGCTTTCTTT. This translates into CASRFLGGTEAFF.

CDR3 sequence reads: CAISESEGGRETQYF. In DNA form, the CDR3 reads TGTGCCATCAGTGAGTCCGAGGGAGGGCGAGAGACCCAGTACTTC. The V call is TRBV10-3, the J call TRBJ2-5; the match to TRBD2 covers 7 bases. Germline V gene sequence: CDR1 ENHRY, CDR2 SYGVKD. The CDR3 has 15 residues. Unmatched junction bases numbered 5, after V lost 0 bases and J lost 4 bases.

The rearrangement joins TRBV20-1 to TRBJ2-2, with 12 bases matching TRBD2. The germline V gene encodes CDR1 DFQATT and CDR2 SNEGSKA (reference sequence). J gave up 7 bases and V 5 bases, and 5 bases lay outside the gene matches. The CDR3 runs to 14 residues. The CDR3 region is CSARTSGTDGELFF. Written as DNA, the CDR3 is TGCAGTGCTCGGACTAGCGGGACGGACGGGGAGCTGTTTTTT.

The chain links TRBV6-1 to TRBJ2-2; D is unresolved. The CDR3 covers 14 residues. Germline V lookup: CDR1 MNHNS, CDR2 SASEGT. Trimming left V 7 bases short and J 4 bases short, with 13 bases between. In DNA form, the CDR3 reads TGTGCCAGCAAGGAACTACAGTCCACCGGGGAGCTGTTTTTT. This translates into CASKELQSTGELFF.

This clonotype came up a few times. V gene TRBV24-1 combines with J gene TRBJ2-3; TRBD1 aligns across 7 bases. This CDR3 comprises 15 residues. The V gene end was trimmed by 3 bases and the J gene end by 1 base; junction bases not matched to a gene: 3. The germline V gene has CDR1 KGHDR and CDR2 SFDVKD. The CDR3 nucleotides read TGTGCCACCAGTGATAAAGGGGGCGGCACAGATACGCAGTATTTT. As protein: CATSDKGGGTDTQYF.

The chain is built from TRBV19 and TRBJ1-1, with D possibly being TRBD1 (6 bases). The CDR3 loop spans 15 amino acids. V was shortened by 8 bases and J by 1 base, with 17 bases between the two germline ends. Germline CDR1 LNHDA, CDR2 SQIVND (reference sequence). In DNA form, the CDR3 reads TGTGCCAGTCAGCACAAACCGGGACAGAACACTGAAGCTTTCTTT. It is translated as CASQHKPGQNTEAFF.

This clonotype was counted a few times. The J gene is TRBJ2-3, the V gene TRBV10-3, with unresolved D. The ends were cut back, 6 bases at V and 0 bases at J, with 4 bases in the middle. The germline gives CDR1 ENHRY, CDR2 SYGVKD. This CDR3 is 12 amino acids long. The CDR3 DNA sequence: TGTGCCATCAGGGACAGCACAGATACGCAGTATTTT. It specifies CAIRDSTDTQYF.

J is TRBJ2-7 and V is TRBV20-1; D is unclear. The CDR3 is 12 residues long. Germline V gene data show CDR1 as DFQATT and CDR2 as SNEGSKA (reference sequence). The V and J ends lost 2 bases and 5 bases respectively, with 10 bases between them. The CDR3 DNA follows: TGCAGTGCTAGAAACTGGCTACACGAGCAGTACTTC. It is translated as CSARNWLHEQYF.

The J gene is TRBJ1-2, the V gene TRBV19, with 11 positions matching TRBD1. The CDR3 spans 13 residues. CDR1 is LNHDA and CDR2 is SQIVND in the germline V gene (reference sequence). Unmatched junction bases numbered 7, after V lost 8 bases and J lost 8 bases. CDR3 nucleotides: TGTGCCAGTCGGACAGGGGGCTTGAGGGGCTACACCTTC. Protein product: CASRTGGLRGYTF.

This clonotype appeared a single time. The chain's CDR3 is CASSELGETQYF. Written as DNA, the CDR3 is TGTGCCAGCAGTGAACTGGGAGAGACCCAGTACTTC. The chain carries TRBV6-1 and TRBJ2-5; D is unresolved. Germline values: CDR1 MNHNS, CDR2 SASEGT. CDR3 length equals 12 residues. Trimming left V 2 bases short and J 4 bases short, with 5 bases between.

This chain connects TRBV7-2 to TRBJ2-1, with D uncertain. CDR3 length: 13 residues. Germline V CDR1 and CDR2: SGHTA, FQGNSA. V was shortened by 5 bases and J by 8 bases, with 13 bases between the two germline ends. The CDR3 protein is CASSNIPVYEQFF. The CDR3 DNA reads as TGTGCCAGCAGCAATATCCCGGTTTATGAGCAGTTCTTC.

V and J are TRBV2 and TRBJ1-5; D not resolved. Germline V gene data show CDR1 as SNHLY and CDR2 as FYNNEI. V lost 2 bases to trimming and J lost 7 bases, with 12 bases between them. The CDR3 has 14 amino acids. The CDR3 DNA follows: TGTGCCAGCAGTGAAATTGCGGGGAGGCAGCCCCAGCATTTT. It codes for CASSEIAGRQPQHF. The full variable domain, with the rest looked up from reference TRBV2 and TRBJ1-5, is EPEVTQTPSHQVTQMGQEVILRCVPISNHLYFYWYRQILGQKVEFLVSFYNNEISEKSEIFDDQFSVERPDGSNFTLKIRSTKLEDSAMYFCASSEIAGRQPQHFGDGTRLSIL.

The genes are TRBV4-1 and TRBJ2-5; 11 nucleotides align to TRBD2. The V segment lost 7 bases and the J segment 4 bases; nucleotides outside the gene matches: 8. The CDR3 sequence is 15 residues long. In germline, CDR1 is MGHRA, CDR2 YSYEKL. The DNA for the CDR3 is TGCGCCAGCACCCAGAACGGACTAGCGGGAGAGACCCAGTACTTC. Translation: CASTQNGLAGETQYF.

The genes are TRBV6-5 and TRBJ2-1; D is undetermined. CDR3 length equals 15 residues. Germline V gene data show CDR1 as MNHEY and CDR2 as SVGAGI. Trimming cost V 2 bases and J 1 base, with 9 bases left between them. The CDR3 loop is CASSYKAGSYNEQFF. In DNA form, the CDR3 reads TGTGCCAGCAGTTACAAGGCCGGATCCTACAATGAGCAGTTCTTC.

This clonotype has a handful of counts. This chain uses TRBV6-7 with TRBJ1-5; 9 bases are a match to TRBD1. TRBV6-7 is sorted into the ORF group, with uncertain function. The CDR3 consists of 16 residues. J lost 2 bases, V lost 9 bases, and 11 bases had no gene match. CDR3 DNA sequence: TGTGCCAGGAGGGAAACAGGGGGCTTGTGCAATCAGCCCCAGCATTTT. Translating it yields CARRETGGLCNQPQHF.

This clonotype was found a few times. This chain joins TRBV20-1 and TRBJ1-2; 7 bases fit TRBD1. V lost 3 bases to trimming and J lost 1 base; unmatched junction nucleotides: 8. Germline V gives CDR1 DFQATT, CDR2 SNEGSKA (reference sequence). The CDR3 runs 15 residues. The CDR3 DNA follows: TGCAGTGCTAGGGTCGTTGCAGGGGGTAACTATGGCTACACCTTC. The encoded protein is CSARVVAGGNYGYTF.

This clonotype was counted a few times. The chain links TRBV7-7 to TRBJ2-3; no clear D. CDR1 and CDR2 (germline): SSHAT, FNYEAQ (reference sequence). The CDR3 loop spans 13 amino acids. V was shortened by 4 bases and J by 6 bases, with 11 bases between the two germline ends. CDR3 amino acids: CASSSNLRDTQYF. CDR3 DNA sequence: TGTGCCAGCAGCTCCAATCTAAGGGATACGCAGTATTTT.

This clonotype was seen more than once but under ten times. The rearrangement uses TRBV7-9 and TRBJ2-7; 8 positions agree with TRBD1. The CDR3 sequence is 15 residues long. With V trimmed by 2 bases and J by 7 bases, 10 bases remained unmatched. Germline assignment: CDR1 SEHNR and CDR2 FQNEAQ (reference sequence). CDR3 in DNA: TGTGCCAGCAGCTTATCCAGGGGGCGGACTTGGGAGCAGTACTTC. Translation: CASSLSRGRTWEQYF.

The table lists this clonotype with a few counts. This chain joins TRBV2 and TRBJ2-1, with 8 bases identical to TRBD1. This CDR3 region has 12 residues. Germline trimming cut 8 bases from V and 5 bases from J; bases unmatched to any gene: 2. In germline, CDR1 is SNHLY, CDR2 FYNNEI. The CDR3 region has the DNA TGTGCCAGCTCGGGACAGGACAATGAGCAGTTCTTC. Amino acid sequence: CASSGQDNEQFF. Using reference TRBV2 and TRBJ2-1 for the parts outside the CDR3, the full variable domain is EPEVTQTPSHQVTQMGQEVILRCVPISNHLYFYWYRQILGQKVEFLVSFYNNEISEKSEIFDDQFSVERPDGSNFTLKIRSTKLEDSAMYFCASSGQDNEQFFGPGTRLTVL.

The chain has TRBV6-5 and TRBJ2-5; D possibly matches TRBD1 or TRBD2 (5 bases each). Trimming took 2 bases from V and 6 from J, leaving 7 bases between them. There are 12 residues in the CDR3. Germline lookup yields CDR1 MNHEY and CDR2 SVGAGI. The CDR3, as DNA: TGTGCCAGCAGTTACAGGGGACAGACCCAGTACTTC. Protein product: CASSYRGQTQYF.

The V and J genes are TRBV28 and TRBJ2-5, with 8 positions matching TRBD2. Germline V CDR1 and CDR2: MDHEN, SYDVKM. The length of the CDR3 is 17 residues. Losses at the gene ends were 9 bases for V and 4 bases for J; bases not matched to a gene: 19. CDR3 nucleotide sequence: TGTGCCAGGGAGAAGCACTTAGCGGGATCTAATGCAGAGACCCAGTACTTC. This gives the protein CAREKHLAGSNAETQYF.

The rearrangement links TRBV4-3 to TRBJ2-2; D is perhaps TRBD1 or TRBD2 (7 bases each). The CDR3 runs 18 residues. Germline CDR1 and CDR2: LGHNA and YSLEER. V was shortened by 2 bases and J by 1 base, with 17 bases between the two germline ends. The CDR3 spells CASSQTGASGLNTGELFF. CDR3 coding DNA: TGCGCCAGCAGCCAAACAGGGGCTAGCGGACTGAACACCGGGGAGCTGTTTTTT.

The chain has TRBV19 and TRBJ2-4; TRBD2 aligns across 11 bases. The CDR3 totals 16 residues. Looked up from germline, CDR1 is LNHDA and CDR2 is SQIVND (reference sequence). V shed 5 bases and J 1 base; nucleotides not matched to a gene: 4. This CDR3 reads CASSPWTSGAKNIQYF. CDR3 sequence (DNA): TGTGCCAGTAGTCCCTGGACTAGCGGGGCCAAAAACATTCAGTACTTC.